The 3 T cell receptor beta chains presented below share a single source sample, sequenced in a study of blood T cell repertoires in COVID-19. Only in-frame clones appear in the TCRdb table, and some are missing; sequencing was by immunoSEQ multiplex PCR. The sample yields more than 10,000 clones, approximately 88% seen once. The material sequenced was peripheral blood. These receptors came from a human donor in a cohort sampled during active COVID-19.

The rearrangement uses TRBV4-1 and TRBJ1-4, with D tentatively TRBD1 (5 bases). Trimming removed 4 bases at V and 8 bases at J, with 20 bases between. Germline CDR1 and CDR2: MGHRA and YSYEKL. The CDR3 length is 16 residues. CDR3 DNA: TGCGCCAGCAGCCGAGCTTCCGGGTCGGCAGGGGAAAAACTGTTTTTT. It yields the protein CASSRASGSAGEKLFF.

This chain links TRBV18 with TRBJ1-4; possibly TRBD1 for D (5 bases). V was shortened by 6 bases and J by 3 bases, with 14 bases between the two germline ends. The CDR3 contains 15 residues. Germline lookup yields CDR1 KGHSH and CDR2 LQKENI. The CDR3 here is CASSNSRAANEKLFF. DNA of the CDR3: TGTGCCAGCTCCAACAGCAGGGCGGCTAATGAAAAACTGTTTTTT.

The chain has TRBV30 and TRBJ2-7; D may be TRBD1 (6 bases). Looked up from germline, CDR1 is GTSNPN and CDR2 is SVGIG (reference sequence). The V end was cut by 2 bases, the J end by 4 bases, with 15 bases between. The CDR3 runs to 14 residues. CDR3 sequence: CAWSKGGALYEQYF. The CDR3, as DNA: TGTGCCTGGAGTAAAGGGGGAGCACTATACGAGCAGTACTTC.